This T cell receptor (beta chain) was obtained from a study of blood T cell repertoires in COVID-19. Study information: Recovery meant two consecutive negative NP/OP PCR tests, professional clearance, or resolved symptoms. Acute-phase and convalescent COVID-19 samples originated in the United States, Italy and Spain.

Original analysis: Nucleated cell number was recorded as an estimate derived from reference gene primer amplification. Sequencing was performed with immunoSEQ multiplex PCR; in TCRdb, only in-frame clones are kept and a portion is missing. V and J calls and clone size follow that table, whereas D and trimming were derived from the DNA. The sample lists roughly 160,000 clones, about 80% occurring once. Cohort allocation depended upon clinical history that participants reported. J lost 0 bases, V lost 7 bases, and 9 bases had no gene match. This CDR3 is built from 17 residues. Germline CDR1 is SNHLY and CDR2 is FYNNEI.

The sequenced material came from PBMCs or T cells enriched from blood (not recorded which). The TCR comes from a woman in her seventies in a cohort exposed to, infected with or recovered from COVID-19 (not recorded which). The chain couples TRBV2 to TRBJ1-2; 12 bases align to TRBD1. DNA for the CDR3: TGTGCCAGCACTCGGGGGACAGGGGGCGCGTCTAACTATGGCTACACCTTC. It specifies CASTRGTGGASNYGYTF.